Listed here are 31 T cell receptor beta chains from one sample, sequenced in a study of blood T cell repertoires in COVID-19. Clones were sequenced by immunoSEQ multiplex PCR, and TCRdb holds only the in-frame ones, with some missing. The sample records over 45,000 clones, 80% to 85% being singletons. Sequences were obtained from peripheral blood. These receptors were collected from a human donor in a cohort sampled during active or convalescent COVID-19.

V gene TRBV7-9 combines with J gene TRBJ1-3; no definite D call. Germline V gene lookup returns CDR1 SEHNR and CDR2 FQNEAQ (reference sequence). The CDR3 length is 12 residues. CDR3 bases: TGTGCACCGGGAGACTCTGGAAACACCATATATTTT. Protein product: CAPGDSGNTIYF.

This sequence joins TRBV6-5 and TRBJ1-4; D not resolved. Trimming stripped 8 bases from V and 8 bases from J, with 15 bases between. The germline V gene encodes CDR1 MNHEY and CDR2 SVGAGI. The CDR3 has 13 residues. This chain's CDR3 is CASPHSFREKLFF. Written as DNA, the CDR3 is TGTGCCAGCCCCCACTCCTTCCGAGAAAAACTGTTTTTT.

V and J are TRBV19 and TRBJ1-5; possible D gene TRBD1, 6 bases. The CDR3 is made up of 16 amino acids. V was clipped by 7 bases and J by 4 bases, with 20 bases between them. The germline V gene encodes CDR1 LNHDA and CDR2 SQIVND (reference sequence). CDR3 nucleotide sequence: TGTGCCAGTACTCTGGGGGGGGCAAACAGAAATCAGCCCCAGCATTTT. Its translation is CASTLGGANRNQPQHF. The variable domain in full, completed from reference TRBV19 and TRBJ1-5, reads DGGITQSPKYLFRKEGQNVTLSCEQNLNHDAMYWYRQDPGQGLRLIYYSQIVNDFQKGDIAEGYSVSREKKESFPLTVTSAQKNPTAFYLCASTLGGANRNQPQHFGDGTRLSIL.

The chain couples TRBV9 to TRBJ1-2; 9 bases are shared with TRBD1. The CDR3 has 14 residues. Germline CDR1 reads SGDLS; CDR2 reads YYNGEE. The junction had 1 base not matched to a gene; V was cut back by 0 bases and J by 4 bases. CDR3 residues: CASSVEQGAYGYTF. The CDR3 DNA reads TGTGCCAGCAGCGTAGAACAGGGGGCCTATGGCTACACCTTC.

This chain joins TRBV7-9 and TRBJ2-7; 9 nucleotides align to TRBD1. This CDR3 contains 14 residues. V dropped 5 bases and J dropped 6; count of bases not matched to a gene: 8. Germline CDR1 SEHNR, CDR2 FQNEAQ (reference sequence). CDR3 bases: TGTGCCAGCAGCGGGACAGGGAGGGCGGGCGAGCAGTACTTC. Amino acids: CASSGTGRAGEQYF.

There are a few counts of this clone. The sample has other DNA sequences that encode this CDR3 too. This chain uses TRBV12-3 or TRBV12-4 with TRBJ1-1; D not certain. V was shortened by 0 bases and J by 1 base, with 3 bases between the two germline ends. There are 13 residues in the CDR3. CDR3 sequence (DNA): TGTGCCAGCAGTTTAGCCAGGAACACTGAAGCTTTCTTT. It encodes CASSLARNTEAFF.

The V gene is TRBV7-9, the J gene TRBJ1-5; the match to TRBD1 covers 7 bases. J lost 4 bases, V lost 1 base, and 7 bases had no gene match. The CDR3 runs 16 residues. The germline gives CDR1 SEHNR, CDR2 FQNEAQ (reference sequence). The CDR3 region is CASSLGQGNWNQPQHF. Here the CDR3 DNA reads TGTGCCAGCAGCTTAGGACAGGGAAATTGGAATCAGCCCCAGCATTTT.

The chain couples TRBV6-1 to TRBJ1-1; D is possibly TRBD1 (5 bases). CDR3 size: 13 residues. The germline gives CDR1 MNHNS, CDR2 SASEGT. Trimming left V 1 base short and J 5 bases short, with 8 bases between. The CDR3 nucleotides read TGTGCCAGCAGTGAAGGACAGAGAACTGAAGCTTTCTTT. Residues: CASSEGQRTEAFF.

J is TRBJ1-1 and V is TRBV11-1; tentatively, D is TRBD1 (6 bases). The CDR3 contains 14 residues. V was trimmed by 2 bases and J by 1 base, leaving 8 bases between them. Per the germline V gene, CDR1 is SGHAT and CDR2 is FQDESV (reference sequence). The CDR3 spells CASSLRGKNTEAFF. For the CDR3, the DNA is TGTGCCAGCAGCTTAAGGGGGAAGAACACTGAAGCTTTCTTT.

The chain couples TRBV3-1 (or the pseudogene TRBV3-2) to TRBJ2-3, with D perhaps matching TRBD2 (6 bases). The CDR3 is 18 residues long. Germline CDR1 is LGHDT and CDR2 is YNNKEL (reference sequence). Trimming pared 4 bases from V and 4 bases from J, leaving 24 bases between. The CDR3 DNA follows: TGTGCCAGCAGCCCCACGGTAAGTGCTTCGGGGGAAGCAGATACGCAGTATTTT. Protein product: CASSPTVSASGEADTQYF.

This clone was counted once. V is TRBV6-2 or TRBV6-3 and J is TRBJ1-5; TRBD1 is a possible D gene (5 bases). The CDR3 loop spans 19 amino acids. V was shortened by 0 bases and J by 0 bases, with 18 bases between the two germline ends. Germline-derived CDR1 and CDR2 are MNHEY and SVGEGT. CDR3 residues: CASSYSAGPLSYSNQPQHF. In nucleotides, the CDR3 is TGTGCCAGCAGTTACTCGGCAGGGCCTCTCTCCTATAGCAATCAGCCCCAGCATTTT.

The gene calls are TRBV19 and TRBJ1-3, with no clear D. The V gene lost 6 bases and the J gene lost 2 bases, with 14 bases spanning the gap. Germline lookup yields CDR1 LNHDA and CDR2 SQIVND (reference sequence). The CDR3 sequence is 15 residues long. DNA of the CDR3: TGTGCCAGTAGCCGGGTCCCGGTAACTGGAAACACCATATATTTT. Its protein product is CASSRVPVTGNTIYF.

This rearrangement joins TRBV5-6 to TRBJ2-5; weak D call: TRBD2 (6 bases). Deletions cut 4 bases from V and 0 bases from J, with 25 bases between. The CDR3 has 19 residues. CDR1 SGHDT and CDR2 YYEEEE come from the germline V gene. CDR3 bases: TGTGCCAGCAGCGATATACAGCGGGTGTCGCATATGTACCAAGAGACCCAGTACTTC. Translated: CASSDIQRVSHMYQETQYF.

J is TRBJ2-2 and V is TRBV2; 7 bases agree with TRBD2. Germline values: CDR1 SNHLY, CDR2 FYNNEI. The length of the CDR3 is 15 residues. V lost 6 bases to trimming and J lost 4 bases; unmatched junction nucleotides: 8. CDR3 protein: CASRSQGGVTGELFF. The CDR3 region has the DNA TGTGCCAGCAGGTCCCAGGGAGGGGTCACCGGGGAGCTGTTTTTT.

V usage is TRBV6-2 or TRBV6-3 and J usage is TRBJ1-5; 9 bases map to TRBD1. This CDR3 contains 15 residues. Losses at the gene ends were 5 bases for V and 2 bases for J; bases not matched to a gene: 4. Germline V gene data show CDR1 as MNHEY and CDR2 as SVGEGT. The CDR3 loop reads CASSVQGAGNQPQHF. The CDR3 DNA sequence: TGTGCCAGCAGTGTACAGGGGGCCGGCAATCAGCCCCAGCATTTT.

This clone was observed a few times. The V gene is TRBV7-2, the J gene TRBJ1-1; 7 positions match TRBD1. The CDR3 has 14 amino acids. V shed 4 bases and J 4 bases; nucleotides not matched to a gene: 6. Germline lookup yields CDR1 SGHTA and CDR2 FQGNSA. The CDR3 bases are TGTGCCAGCAGCTCCTTCTCAGGGGGCACTGAAGCTTTCTTT. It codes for CASSSFSGGTEAFF.

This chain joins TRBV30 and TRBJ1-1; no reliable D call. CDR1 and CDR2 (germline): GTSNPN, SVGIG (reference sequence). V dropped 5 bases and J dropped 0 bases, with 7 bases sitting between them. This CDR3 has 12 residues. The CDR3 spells CAWFVLNTEAFF. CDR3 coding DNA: TGTGCCTGGTTCGTTCTGAACACTGAAGCTTTCTTT.

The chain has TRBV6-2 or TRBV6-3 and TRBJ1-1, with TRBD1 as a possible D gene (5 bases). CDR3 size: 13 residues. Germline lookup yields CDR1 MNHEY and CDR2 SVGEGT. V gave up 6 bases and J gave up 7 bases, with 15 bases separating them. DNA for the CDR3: TGTGCCAGCAGCCCACTACTAAGGGGTGAAGCTTTCTTT. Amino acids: CASSPLLRGEAFF.

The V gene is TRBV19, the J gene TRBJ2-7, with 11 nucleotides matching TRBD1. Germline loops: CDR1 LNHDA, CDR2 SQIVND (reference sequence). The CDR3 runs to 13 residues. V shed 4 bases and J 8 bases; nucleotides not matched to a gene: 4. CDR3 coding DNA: TGTGCCAGTAGTACCGGACAGGGGGCACAGCAGTACTTC. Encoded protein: CASSTGQGAQQYF.

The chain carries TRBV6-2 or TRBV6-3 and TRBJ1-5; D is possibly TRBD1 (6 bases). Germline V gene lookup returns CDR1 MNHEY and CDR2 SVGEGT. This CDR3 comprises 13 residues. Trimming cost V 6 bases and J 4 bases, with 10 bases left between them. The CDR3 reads CASSDRTNQPQHF. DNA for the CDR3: TGTGCCAGCAGCGACAGGACGAATCAGCCCCAGCATTTT.

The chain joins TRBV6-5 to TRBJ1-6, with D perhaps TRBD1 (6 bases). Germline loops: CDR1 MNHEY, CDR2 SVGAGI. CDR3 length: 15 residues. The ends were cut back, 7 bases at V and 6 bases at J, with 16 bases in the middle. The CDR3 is CASKEGQSINSPLHF. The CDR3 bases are TGTGCCAGCAAAGAAGGACAGTCCATTAATTCACCCCTCCACTTT.

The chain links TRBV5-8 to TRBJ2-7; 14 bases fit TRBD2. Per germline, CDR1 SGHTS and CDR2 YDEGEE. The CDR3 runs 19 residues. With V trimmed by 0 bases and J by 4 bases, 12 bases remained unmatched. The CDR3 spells CASSLEGNLGLAGAYEQYF. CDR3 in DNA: TGTGCCAGCAGCTTGGAAGGGAACCTGGGACTAGCGGGGGCTTACGAGCAGTACTTC. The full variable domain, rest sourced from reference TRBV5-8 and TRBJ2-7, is EAGVTQSPTHLIKTRGQQATLRCSPISGHTSVYWYQQALGLGLQFLLWYDEGEERNRGNFPPRFSGRQFPNYSSELNVNALELEDSALYLCASSLEGNLGLAGAYEQYFGPGTRLTVT.

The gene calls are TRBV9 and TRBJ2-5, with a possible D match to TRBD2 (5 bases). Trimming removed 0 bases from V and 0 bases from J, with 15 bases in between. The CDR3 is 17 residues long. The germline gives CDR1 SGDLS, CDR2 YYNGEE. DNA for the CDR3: TGTGCCAGCAGCGTAGGAGGAACGGACTCGTACCAAGAGACCCAGTACTTC. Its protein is CASSVGGTDSYQETQYF. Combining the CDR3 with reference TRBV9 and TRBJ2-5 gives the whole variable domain DSGVTQTPKHLITATGQRVTLRCSPRSGDLSVYWYQQSLDQGLQFLIQYYNGEERAKGNILERFSAQQFPDLHSELNLSSLELGDSALYFCASSVGGTDSYQETQYFGPGTRLLVL.

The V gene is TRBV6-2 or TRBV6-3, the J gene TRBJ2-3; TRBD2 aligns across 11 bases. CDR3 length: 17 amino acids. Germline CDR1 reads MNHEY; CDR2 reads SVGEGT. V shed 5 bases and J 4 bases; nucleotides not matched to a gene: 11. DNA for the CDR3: TGTGCCAGCAGTACGGTCCTGACTAGCGGGACCCCAGATACGCAGTATTTT. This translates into CASSTVLTSGTPDTQYF.

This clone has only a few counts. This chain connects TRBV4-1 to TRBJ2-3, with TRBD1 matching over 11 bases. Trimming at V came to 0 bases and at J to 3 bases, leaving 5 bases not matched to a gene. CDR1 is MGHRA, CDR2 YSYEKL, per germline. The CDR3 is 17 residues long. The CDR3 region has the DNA TGCGCCAGCAGCCAAGATCCGGGACAGGGGGGTACAGATACGCAGTATTTT. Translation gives CASSQDPGQGGTDTQYF.

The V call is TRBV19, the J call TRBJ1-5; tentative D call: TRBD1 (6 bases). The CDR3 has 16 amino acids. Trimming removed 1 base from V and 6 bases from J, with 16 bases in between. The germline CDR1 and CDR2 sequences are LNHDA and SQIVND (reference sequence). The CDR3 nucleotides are TGTGCCAGTAGTATAGTAGGCAGGGGAGTGAGTCAGCCCCAGCATTTT. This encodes CASSIVGRGVSQPQHF.

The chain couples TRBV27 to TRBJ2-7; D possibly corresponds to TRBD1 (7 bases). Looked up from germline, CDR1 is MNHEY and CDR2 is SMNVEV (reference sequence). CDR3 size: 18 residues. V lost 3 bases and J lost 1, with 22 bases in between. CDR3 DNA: TGTGCCAGCAGTTTGTATTCGGTTCGGCAGGGGGGTTCCTACGAGCAGTACTTC. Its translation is CASSLYSVRQGGSYEQYF.

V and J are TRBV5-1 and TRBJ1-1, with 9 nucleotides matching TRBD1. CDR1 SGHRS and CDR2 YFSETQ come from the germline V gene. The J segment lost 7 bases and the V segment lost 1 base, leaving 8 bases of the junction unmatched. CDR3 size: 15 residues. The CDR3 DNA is TGCGCCAGCAGCTTGTCGGGACAGGGAACTATTGAAGCTTTCTTT. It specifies CASSLSGQGTIEAFF.

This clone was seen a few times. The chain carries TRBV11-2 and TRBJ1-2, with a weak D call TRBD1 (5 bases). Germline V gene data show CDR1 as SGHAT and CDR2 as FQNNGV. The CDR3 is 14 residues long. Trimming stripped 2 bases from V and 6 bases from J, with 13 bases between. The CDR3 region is CASSLSISTDGYTF. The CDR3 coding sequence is TGTGCCAGCAGCTTATCAATTTCGACAGATGGCTACACCTTC.

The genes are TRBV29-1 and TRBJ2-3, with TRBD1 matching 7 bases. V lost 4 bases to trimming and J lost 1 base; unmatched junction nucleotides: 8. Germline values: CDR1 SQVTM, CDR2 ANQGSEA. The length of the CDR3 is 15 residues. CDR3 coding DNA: TGCAGCGTTGCTGAGGGGACAGCTGGCACAGATACGCAGTATTTT. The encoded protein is CSVAEGTAGTDTQYF.

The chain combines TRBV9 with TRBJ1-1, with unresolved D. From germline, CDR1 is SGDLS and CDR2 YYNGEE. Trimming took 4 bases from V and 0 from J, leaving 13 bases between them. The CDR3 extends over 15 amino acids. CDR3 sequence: CASSITSSMNTEAFF. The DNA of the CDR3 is TGTGCCAGCAGCATAACCAGTTCCATGAACACTGAAGCTTTCTTT. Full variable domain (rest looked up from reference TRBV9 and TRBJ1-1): DSGVTQTPKHLITATGQRVTLRCSPRSGDLSVYWYQQSLDQGLQFLIQYYNGEERAKGNILERFSAQQFPDLHSELNLSSLELGDSALYFCASSITSSMNTEAFFGQGTRLTVV.